The rows below give T cell receptor beta chains drawn from one sample of a study of shared clonotypes between healthy human individuals. The protocol was immunoSEQ multiplex PCR, while the TCRdb copy is restricted to in-frame clones and leaves out a portion. This table holds 450,000 to 500,000 clones, more than 65% found once. Sequencing used PBMCs. These receptors were obtained from a middle-aged woman in good health. Some clones in this sample may be carry-over from other donors' samples. The CDR3 runs from the conserved cysteine through the conserved F or W. Fields, in order: V gene, J gene, CDR3 protein.

>TRBV7-3|TRBJ2-6
CASSNTGRLLTF
>TRBV7-8|TRBJ1-3
CASSLRSSSNTIYF
>TRBV7-3|TRBJ2-4
CASSPGLAGAKNIQYF
>TRBV4-2|TRBJ2-5
CASSQDVVIGTDNIQYF
>TRBV18|TRBJ2-7
CASSPTGPSYEQYF
>TRBV5-5|TRBJ1-1
CASSLWTGGNTEAFF
>TRBV5-1|NA
CASSLGPGSSYEQYF
>TRBV5-6|TRBJ2-7
CASSLGGRDRGASYEQYF
>TRBV30|TRBJ2-1
CAWRGLALDNEQFF
>TRBV7-9|TRBJ2-7
CASSLAGVQEQYF
>TRBV19|TRBJ2-3
CASSINPSTDTQYF
>TRBV19|TRBJ2-3
CASSRTSGRGDTQYF
>TRBV7-3|TRBJ2-6
CASSLTGTGANVLTF
>TRBV30|TRBJ1-5
CAWSSGGRSNQPQHF
>TRBV18|TRBJ2-2
CASSPGGLDQGGELFF
>TRBV7-5|TRBJ2-6
CASTPWDRVLSGANVLTF
>TRBV29-1|TRBJ1-1
CSVEDLRRDDEAFF
>TRBV7-2|TRBJ2-2
CASSPQSLAGVSGELFF
>TRBV7-9|TRBJ2-5
CASSLGARGRETQYF
>TRBV7-3|TRBJ2-5
CASSPVGDKETQYF
>TRBV4-1|TRBJ2-7
CASSQTSGTAYYEQYF
>TRBV6-1|NA
CASSVKEEQETQYF
>TRBV15|TRBJ2-6
CATSTGQTGANVLTF
>TRBV15|TRBJ1-2
CATSRGQGYGYTF
>TRBV6-5|TRBJ2-7
CASSYSERREQYF
>TRBV5-6|TRBJ2-7
CASSLGQGLHEQYF
>TRBV7-8|TRBJ2-3
CASSLGTADTQYF
>TRBV28|TRBJ2-1
CASSLGGSRYNEQFF
>TRBV28|TRBJ2-7
CASNPGINYEQYF
>TRBV2|TRBJ1-2
CASSEGYGYTF
>TRBV28|TRBJ2-7
CASSLIAGAREQYF
>TRBV6-1|TRBJ2-7
CASSEGDRGYEQYF
>TRBV27|TRBJ2-7
CASSFQGVFGEEQYF
>TRBV28|TRBJ2-7
CASSSPLGQRGAAVPWGYF
>TRBV9|TRBJ1-5
CASSSPGQPQHF
>TRBV10-3|TRBJ1-2
CAIREGDYGYTF
>TRBV27|TRBJ2-5
CASSLSGQGGTQYF
>TRBV28|TRBJ2-3
CASSLSGAGATTDTQYF
>TRBV5-1|TRBJ1-2
CASSLEGSTYGYTF
>TRBV4-1|TRBJ2-5
CASSQEAKTQYF
>TRBV7-2|TRBJ1-5
CASSLFVWGSNQPQHF
>TRBV28|TRBJ2-7
CASSSTGTVTYEQYF
>TRBV2|TRBJ1-5
CASSVETGGRQPQHF
>TRBV7-6|TRBJ2-2
CASSLARRNTGELFF
>TRBV5-5|TRBJ2-7
CASSSGTSGAYEQYF
>TRBV11-1|TRBJ2-7
CASSLRPGGGYEQYF
>TRBV30|TRBJ2-5
CAYSSGSGGETQYF
>TRBV10-2|TRBJ2-7
CASHGSSYEQYF
>TRBV14|TRBJ2-4
CASSPNLGNIQYF
>TRBV19|TRBJ1-1
CASRPGYRYTEAFF